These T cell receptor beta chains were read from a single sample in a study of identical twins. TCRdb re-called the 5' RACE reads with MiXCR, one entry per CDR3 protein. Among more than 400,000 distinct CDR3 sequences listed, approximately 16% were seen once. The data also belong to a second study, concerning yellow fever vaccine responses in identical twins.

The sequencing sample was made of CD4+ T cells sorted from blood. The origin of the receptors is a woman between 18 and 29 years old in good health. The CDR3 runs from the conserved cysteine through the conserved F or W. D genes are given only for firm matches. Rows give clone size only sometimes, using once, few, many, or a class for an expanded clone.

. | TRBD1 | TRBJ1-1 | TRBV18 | CASSFRQGWDTEAFF | TGTGCCAGCTCATTTCGACAGGGGTGGGACACTGAAGCTTTCTTT
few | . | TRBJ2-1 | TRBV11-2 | CASSPNLGYNEQFF | TGTGCCAGCAGCCCTAATCTGGGTTACAATGAGCAGTTCTTC
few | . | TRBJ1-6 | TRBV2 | CASSGDSTYSPLHF | TGTGCCAGCAGTGGGGACTCCACGTATTCACCCCTCCACTTT
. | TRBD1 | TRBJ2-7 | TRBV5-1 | CASSPGTGVPYEQYF | TGCGCCAGCAGCCCTGGGACAGGGGTACCCTACGAGCAGTACTTC
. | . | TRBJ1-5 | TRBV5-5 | CASSEVAGLFNQPQHF | TGTGCCAGCAGCGAGGTGGCAGGGCTGTTCAATCAGCCCCAGCATTTT
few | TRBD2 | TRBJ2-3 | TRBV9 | CASSVDGRPGDTQYF | TGTGCCAGCAGCGTAGACGGGAGGCCGGGGGATACGCAGTATTTT
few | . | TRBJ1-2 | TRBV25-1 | CASSESGNNNYGYTF | TGTGCCAGCAGTGAATCGGGCAATAATAACTATGGCTACACCTTC
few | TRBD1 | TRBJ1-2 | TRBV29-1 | CSVDSAGTDIYGYTF | TGCAGCGTTGACTCAGCCGGGACAGATATCTATGGCTACACCTTC
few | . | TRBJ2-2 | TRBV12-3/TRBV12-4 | CASSTWGAGELFF | TGTGCCAGCAGTACCTGGGGGGCCGGGGAGCTGTTTTTT
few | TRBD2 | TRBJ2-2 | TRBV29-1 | CSVRGGGTGELFF | TGCAGCGTTCGGGGGGGGGGCACCGGGGAGCTGTTTTTT
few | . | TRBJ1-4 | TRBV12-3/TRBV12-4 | CASSLVGGSNEKLFF | TGTGCCAGCAGTTTAGTCGGTGGGAGTAATGAAAAACTGTTTTTT
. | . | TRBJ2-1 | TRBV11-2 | CASLTSHEQFF | TGTGCCAGCTTAACTAGCCATGAGCAGTTCTTC
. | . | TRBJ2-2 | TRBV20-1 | CSAREPGRTNTGELFF | TGCAGTGCTAGAGAACCGGGCAGGACGAACACCGGGGAGCTGTTTTTT
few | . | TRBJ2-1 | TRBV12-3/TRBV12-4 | CASSRTRVSEQFF | TGTGCCAGCAGTAGGACAAGGGTCAGTGAGCAGTTCTTC
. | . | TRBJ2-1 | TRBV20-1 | CSAWTDLYNEQFF | TGCAGTGCTTGGACAGACCTTTACAATGAGCAGTTCTTC
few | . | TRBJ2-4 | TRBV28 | CASSFTAAYIQYF | TGTGCCAGCAGTTTCACTGCGGCGTACATTCAGTACTTC
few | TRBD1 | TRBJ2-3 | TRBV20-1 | CSAAGQGMGDTQYF | TGCAGTGCCGCAGGACAGGGGATGGGAGATACGCAGTATTTT
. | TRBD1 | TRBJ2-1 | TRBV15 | CATSKGQGFLNEQFF | TGTGCCACCAGCAAGGGACAGGGGTTTCTCAATGAGCAGTTCTTC
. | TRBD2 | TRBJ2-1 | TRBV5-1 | CASSLGTSGRAWDEQFF | TGCGCCAGCAGCTTGGGGACTAGCGGGAGGGCTTGGGATGAGCAGTTCTTC
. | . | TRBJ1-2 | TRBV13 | CASSGRGGYTF | TGTGCCAGCAGCGGTAGGGGTGGCTACACCTTC
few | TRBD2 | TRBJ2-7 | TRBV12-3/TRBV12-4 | CASSFFGREKMYEQYF | TGTGCCAGCAGTTTTTTCGGGCGGGAGAAGATGTACGAGCAGTACTTC
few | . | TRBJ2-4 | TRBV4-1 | CASSRGVGKNIQYF | TGCGCCAGCAGCCGGGGGGTTGGCAAAAACATTCAGTACTTC
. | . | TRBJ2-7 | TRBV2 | CASSFETYEQYF | TGTGCCAGCAGCTTCGAAACTTACGAGCAGTACTTC
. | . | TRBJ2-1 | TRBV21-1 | CASSKAGDLSYNEQFF | TGTGCCAGCAGCAAAGCGGGGGACTTGTCCTACAATGAGCAGTTCTTC
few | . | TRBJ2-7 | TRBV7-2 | CASSLVGRTYEQYF | TGTGCCAGCAGCTTAGTCGGGAGAACCTACGAGCAGTACTTC